Below are 3 T cell receptor beta chains sequenced from a single sample in a study of blood T cell repertoires in COVID-19. Method: immunoSEQ multiplex PCR; TCRdb's copy keeps in-frame clones and lacks some. The sample holds about 380,000 clones, approximately 90% seen once. Sequencing used PBMCs or T cells enriched from blood (not recorded which). These receptors were taken from a woman aged 18-35 years who had recovered from COVID-19.

The chain has TRBV18 and TRBJ1-1; no clear D. Trimming removed 3 bases from V and 0 bases from J, with 17 bases in between. The CDR3 runs to 17 residues. In germline, CDR1 is KGHSH, CDR2 LQKENI. CDR3 region: CASSPLGEVAMNTEAFF. As DNA, the CDR3 is TGTGCCAGCTCACCCCTTGGGGAGGTTGCCATGAACACTGAAGCTTTCTTT.

This sequence joins TRBV28 and TRBJ1-1, with D tentatively TRBD1 (5 bases). Germline V gives CDR1 MDHEN, CDR2 SYDVKM. Trimming removed 6 bases from V and 4 bases from J, with 15 bases in between. The CDR3 extends over 14 amino acids. The CDR3 loop reads CASRLGGASTEAFF. CDR3 in DNA: TGTGCCAGCAGGTTGGGCGGGGCGAGCACTGAAGCTTTCTTT.

This chain joins TRBV18 and TRBJ1-3; 9 nucleotides line up with TRBD1. The germline CDR1 and CDR2 sequences are KGHSH and LQKENI. The trim removed 3 bases at V and 3 bases at J, leaving 9 bases unmatched. The CDR3 extends over 17 amino acids. The CDR3 region is CASSPRSGTGSGNTIYF. The CDR3, as DNA: TGTGCCAGCTCACCTCGGTCCGGGACAGGGAGTGGAAACACCATATATTTT.